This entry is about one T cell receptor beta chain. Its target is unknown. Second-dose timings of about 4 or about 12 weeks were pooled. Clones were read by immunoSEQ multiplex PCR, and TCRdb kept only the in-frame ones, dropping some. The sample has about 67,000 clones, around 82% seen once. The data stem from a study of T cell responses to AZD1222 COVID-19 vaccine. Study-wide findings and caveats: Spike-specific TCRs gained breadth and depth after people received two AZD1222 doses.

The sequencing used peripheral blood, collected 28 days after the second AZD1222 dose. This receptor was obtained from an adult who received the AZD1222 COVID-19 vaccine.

Here the CDR3 DNA reads TGTGCCAGCAGTTATGGGGGGGGCAATCAGCCCCAGCATTTT. The encoded protein is CASSYGGGNQPQHF. The chain has TRBV6-2 or TRBV6-3 and TRBJ1-5, with D possibly TRBD1 on 5 matching bases. There are 14 residues in the CDR3. With 3 bases removed from V and 2 bases from J, the gap between germline ends came to 8 bases. Per the germline V gene, CDR1 is MNHEY and CDR2 is SVGEGT.